This note documents a single TCR beta chain sequence. What it recognizes is unknown. The entry originates in a study of Tregs in tolerant kidney transplant recipients. Notes on the study in general: The small number of patients limits these findings pending further validation. Expanding Tregs on activated donor B cells appeared to best identify donor-specific TCRbeta clones.

V lost 5 bases and J lost 8, with 10 bases in between. The CDR3 is 13 residues long. Germline loops: CDR1 SGHAT, CDR2 FQNNGV. The table came from immunoSEQ multiplex PCR; TCRdb's copy has only in-frame clones and leaves some out. The sample carries tens of thousands of clones, roughly 84% recorded once. Thawed PBMCs were FACS-sorted into unstimulated CD4+CD25+CD127- regulatory T cells, CD4+CD25- non-regulatory cells, CD4 and CD8 cells. The sequence derives from a human donor in good health. V is TRBV11-2 and J is TRBJ1-6; possible D gene TRBD1, 5 bases. Sequencing was done on a sample of CD4+ T cells from blood. This chain's CDR3 is CASSPLGDSPLHF. DNA of the CDR3: TGTGCCAGCAGCCCTTTGGGGGATTCACCCCTCCACTTT.